The 11 T cell receptor beta chains in this list originate from one sample, sequenced in a study of cytotoxic CD8 clonotypes in ibrutinib-treated CLL (dated by TCRdb to the early 2020s). The time point label here, explained by the study, means: around 25 months on ibrutinib. Library creation used the immunoSEQ multiplex PCR assay. TCRdb retrieved this table from immuneACCESS and kept in-frame rearrangements only. Not all clones are present; in checked studies, unresolved V genes account for under half, and no reason is known for the remainder. The sample data list some 130,000 clones, and 70% to 90% of these were observed just once. The ten most abundant clones make up around 2% of the sample. Sequencing was performed on PBMCs, taken after 24 months of ibrutinib treatment. The receptors shown here come from a human donor with chronic lymphocytic leukemia.

J is TRBJ2-7 and V is TRBV7-8, with D perhaps matching TRBD1 (6 bases). The V and J ends lost 1 base and 3 bases respectively, with 13 bases between them. This CDR3 has 15 amino acids. Germline lookup yields CDR1 SGHVS and CDR2 FQNEAQ. Written as DNA, the CDR3 is TGTGCCAGCAGCTTAGGAGGGACACCAAGCTACGAGCAGTACTTC. Its protein is CASSLGGTPSYEQYF.

This clone has more than one count but fewer than ten. The chain recombines TRBV6-6 with TRBJ2-3; no firm D call. Germline V lookup: CDR1 MNHNY, CDR2 SVGAGI (reference sequence). V lost 3 bases, J lost 3 bases, and 10 bases lay in between. This CDR3 is built from 14 residues. The CDR3 protein is CASSYGRRTDTQYF. DNA for the CDR3: TGTGCCAGCAGTTATGGGCGAAGGACAGATACGCAGTATTTT.

V and J are TRBV11-2 and TRBJ2-1; TRBD2 is a possible D gene (6 bases). V was trimmed by 3 bases and J by 4 bases, leaving 10 bases between them. The CDR3 is 14 amino acids. Per germline, CDR1 SGHAT and CDR2 FQNNGV. CDR3 sequence reads: CASSLDYVYNEQFF. The CDR3 bases are TGTGCCAGCAGCTTGGACTATGTATACAATGAGCAGTTCTTC.

This clone was counted a few times. The chain has TRBV5-1 and TRBJ1-6, with D possibly matching TRBD1 (6 bases). V was shortened by 4 bases and J by 7 bases, with 15 bases between the two germline ends. Germline lookup yields CDR1 SGHRS and CDR2 YFSETQ. The CDR3 consists of 15 residues. The CDR3 nucleotides read TGCGCCAGCAGCGCTGGACAGTTCGGGAATTCACCCCTCCACTTT. Translation gives CASSAGQFGNSPLHF.

This chain connects TRBV27 to TRBJ2-5; 7 bases are a match to TRBD1. CDR3 size: 12 residues. The V gene end was trimmed by 5 bases and the J gene end by 8 bases; junction bases not matched to a gene: 5. The germline gives CDR1 MNHEY, CDR2 SMNVEV (reference sequence). CDR3 residues: CASSLNRGTQYF. The CDR3, as DNA: TGTGCCAGCAGTCTAAACAGGGGAACCCAGTACTTC.

This clone was found once. V is TRBV20-1 and J is TRBJ2-7, with no clear D. The CDR3 totals 11 residues. CDR1 and CDR2 (germline): DFQATT, SNEGSKA (reference sequence). Trimming left V 3 bases short and J 3 bases short, with 6 bases between. The CDR3, as DNA: TGCAGTGCTAGTCCCCTCTACGAGCAGTACTTC. It yields the protein CSASPLYEQYF.

This clone occurred once. The rearrangement links TRBV27 to TRBJ2-7; 12 positions match TRBD2. V gave up 5 bases and J gave up 6 bases; unmatched junction bases: 14. This CDR3 is built from 17 residues. Germline loops: CDR1 MNHEY, CDR2 SMNVEV (reference sequence). CDR3 DNA sequence: TGTGCCAGCAGTAGAACCGGGACTAGCGGGTCTCGAGGCGAGCAGTACTTC. Encoded protein: CASSRTGTSGSRGEQYF.

J is TRBJ1-2 and V is TRBV7-2; D remains unclear. Trimming shortened V by 2 bases and J by 4 bases, and 14 bases separated the two germline ends. The CDR3 has 15 amino acids. The germline gives CDR1 SGHTA, CDR2 FQGNSA. The CDR3 DNA reads TGTGCCAGCAGCTTAACGTACGAGGTACTCTATGGCTACACCTTC. Its translation is CASSLTYEVLYGYTF.

The table lists this clone with a few counts. V usage is TRBV28 and J usage is TRBJ2-7, with D perhaps matching TRBD1 (6 bases). This CDR3 is 15 amino acids long. V was cut by 2 bases and J by 0 bases, with 11 bases left in between. Per the germline V gene, CDR1 is MDHEN and CDR2 is SYDVKM. In DNA, the CDR3 is TGTGCCAGCAGTTTAGGAGACAGGAGCTCCTACGAGCAGTACTTC. Protein product: CASSLGDRSSYEQYF.

The chain employs TRBV28 and TRBJ2-3, with 11 bases fitting TRBD1. The CDR3 extends over 16 amino acids. J was trimmed by 6 bases and V by 6 bases; bases with no gene match: 11. CDR1 is MDHEN, CDR2 SYDVKM, per germline. CDR3 DNA: TGTGCCAGCAGATCAATGGGGACAGGGGGTATTGATACGCAGTATTTT. Translating it yields CASRSMGTGGIDTQYF. Combining the CDR3 with reference TRBV28 and TRBJ2-3 gives the whole variable domain DVKVTQSSRYLVKRTGEKVFLECVQDMDHENMFWYRQDPGLGLRLIYFSYDVKMKEKGDIPEGYSVSREKKERFSLILESASTNQTSMYLCASRSMGTGGIDTQYFGPGTRLTVL.

V is TRBV19 and J is TRBJ2-3, with D unclear. Germline V lookup: CDR1 LNHDA, CDR2 SQIVND (reference sequence). V was trimmed by 5 bases and J by 5 bases, leaving 14 bases between them. CDR3 length: 14 residues. The CDR3 is CASSSGTFGDTQYF. In nucleotides, the CDR3 is TGTGCCAGTAGTTCGGGCACATTTGGAGATACGCAGTATTTT.